This TCR beta chain is drawn from a study of T cells in Graves' hyperthyroidism and ophthalmopathy. TCR beta CDR3 regions were amplified from RNA transcripts. When the TCR CDR3 underwent first-round RT-PCR, the HTBI primer set was used. TCRdb reanalysed the multiplex PCR reads using MiXCR and keeps one entry per CDR3 protein. The sample shows hundreds of thousands of distinct CDR3 sequences, over 12% of them seen only once. V gave up 2 bases and J gave up 8 bases, with 9 bases separating them. This CDR3 has 12 residues. This clonotype has ten or more counts. Sequenced sample: blood. The chain carries TRBV12-3 or TRBV12-4 and TRBJ1-1, with no clear D. The sequence derives from a woman in her thirties or forties with Graves' ophthalmopathy. The CDR3 reads CASSLFGREAFF. Here the CDR3 DNA reads TGTGCCAGCAGTTTATTCGGCAGAGAAGCTTTCTTT.